This T cell receptor (beta chain) was identified during a study of shared clonotypes between healthy human individuals. Overall study results and limits: Compared with clonotypes that all four donors shared, non-shared clonotypes had lower generation probabilities.

The CDR3 covers 14 residues. The V end was cut by 4 bases, the J end by 4 bases, with 12 bases between. Germline lookup yields CDR1 SGHNT and CDR2 YENEEA. Once extracted for a subset, genomic DNA was divided evenly among several immunoSEQ plates. Assay used: immunoSEQ multiplex PCR; TCRdb lists only in-frame clones, some missing. The sample includes roughly 1,100,000 clones, about 76% of them seen just once. Remarks on this clone: As yet, its antigen is unknown.

The gene calls are TRBV11-3 and TRBJ2-3; D possibly corresponds to TRBD1 (6 bases). This clonotype was sampled from a man aged 18 to 29 in good health. Sequenced: memory CD4+ T cells sorted from blood. Subset of the sample: CD45RA-negative fraction. CDR3 DNA sequence: TGTGCCAGCAGCTCCCCTCGACAGGCAGATACGCAGTATTTT. Its protein is CASSSPRQADTQYF.